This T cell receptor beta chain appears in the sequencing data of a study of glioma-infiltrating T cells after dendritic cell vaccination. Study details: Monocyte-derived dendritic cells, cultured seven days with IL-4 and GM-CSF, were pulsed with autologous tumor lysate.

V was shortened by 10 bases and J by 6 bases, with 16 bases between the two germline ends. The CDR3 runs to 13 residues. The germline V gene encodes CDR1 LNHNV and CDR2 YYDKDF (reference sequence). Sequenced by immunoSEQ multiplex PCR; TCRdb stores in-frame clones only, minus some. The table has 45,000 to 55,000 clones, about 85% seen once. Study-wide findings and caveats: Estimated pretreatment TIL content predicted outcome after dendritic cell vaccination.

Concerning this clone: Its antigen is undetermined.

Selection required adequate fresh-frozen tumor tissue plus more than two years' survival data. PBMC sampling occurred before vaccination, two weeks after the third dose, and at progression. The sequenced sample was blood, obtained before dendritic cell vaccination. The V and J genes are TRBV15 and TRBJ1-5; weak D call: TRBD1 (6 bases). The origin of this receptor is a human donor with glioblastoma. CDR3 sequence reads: CAIGRGIRQPQHF. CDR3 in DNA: TGTGCCATTGGCAGGGGTATACGTCAGCCCCAGCATTTT.